This T cell receptor beta chain was profiled in a study of memory CD4+ T cells and cytomegalovirus serostatus. Study-level background: Of the healthy Belgian adults, nine or ten were CMV seropositive and 20 to 30 seronegative.

The sort gate was single viable CD3+CD4+CD8-CD45RO+ cells for memory CD4+ T cells. Serum IgG to CMV pp150, pp28, p38 and p52 defined serostatus. Positive selection with CD4 microbeads enriched total CD4+ T cells. Germline-derived CDR1 and CDR2 are MDHEN and SYDVKM. V was shortened by 7 bases and J by 1 base, with 11 bases between the two germline ends. The CDR3 has 14 amino acids. Concerning this clone: The antigen is undetermined.

Study-wide results and caveats: Suggested: most of the CMV-linked TCR signature lies in CD4+ memory cells.

Sequencing was performed with immunoSEQ multiplex PCR; in TCRdb, only in-frame clones are kept and a portion is missing. This sample has under 80,000 clones; roughly 78% occur once, and the top ten carry around 2.6%. The sequence was obtained from an adult in good health and CMV-seropositive. Specimen: memory CD4+ T cells from blood. The genes are TRBV28 and TRBJ2-1; TRBD2 might be the D (6 bases). The CDR3 nucleotides read TGTGCCAGCAACGGGGGACGTTCCTACAATGAGCAGTTCTTC. Its protein is CASNGGRSYNEQFF.